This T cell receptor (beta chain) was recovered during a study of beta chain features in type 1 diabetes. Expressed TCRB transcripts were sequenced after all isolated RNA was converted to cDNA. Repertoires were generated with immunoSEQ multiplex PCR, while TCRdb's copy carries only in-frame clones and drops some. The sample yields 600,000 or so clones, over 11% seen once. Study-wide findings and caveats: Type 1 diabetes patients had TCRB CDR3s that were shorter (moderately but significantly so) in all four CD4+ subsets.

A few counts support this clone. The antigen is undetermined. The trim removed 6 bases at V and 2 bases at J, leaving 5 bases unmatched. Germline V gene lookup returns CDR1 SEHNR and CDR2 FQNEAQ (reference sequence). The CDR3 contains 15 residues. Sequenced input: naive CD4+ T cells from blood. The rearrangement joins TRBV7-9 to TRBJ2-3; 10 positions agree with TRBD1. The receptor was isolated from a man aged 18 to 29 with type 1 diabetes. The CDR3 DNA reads TGTGCCAGCAGTGCCGGGACAGGGGCCACAGATACGCAGTATTTT. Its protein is CASSAGTGATDTQYF.